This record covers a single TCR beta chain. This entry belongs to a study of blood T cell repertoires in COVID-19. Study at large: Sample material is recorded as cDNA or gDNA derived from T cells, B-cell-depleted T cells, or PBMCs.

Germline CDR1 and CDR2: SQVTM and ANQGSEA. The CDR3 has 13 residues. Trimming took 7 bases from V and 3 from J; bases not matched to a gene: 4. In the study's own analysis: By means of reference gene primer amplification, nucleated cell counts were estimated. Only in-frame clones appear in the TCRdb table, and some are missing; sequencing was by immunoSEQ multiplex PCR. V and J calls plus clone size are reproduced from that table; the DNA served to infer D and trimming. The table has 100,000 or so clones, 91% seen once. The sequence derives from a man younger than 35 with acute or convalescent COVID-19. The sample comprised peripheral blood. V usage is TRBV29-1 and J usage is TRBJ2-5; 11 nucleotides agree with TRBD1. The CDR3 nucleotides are TGCAGCGCCCGGACAGGGGGCAAAGAGACCCAGTACTTC. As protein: CSARTGGKETQYF.